This T cell receptor (beta chain) was recovered during a study of Graves' ophthalmopathy and Graves' hyperthyroidism. There are 14 residues in the CDR3. Between the trimmed V and J ends, which lost 6 bases and 1 base, there was a span of 12 bases. Germline CDR1 reads SGHVT; CDR2 reads SQSDAQ. Amplified material comprised TCR beta CDR3 regions derived from RNA transcripts. HTBI primers were employed in first-round RT-PCR, then a second-round multiplex PCR followed. MiXCR, run by TCRdb on the multiplex PCR reads, gives a single entry per CDR3 protein. The repertoire has over a million distinct CDR3 sequences, about 36% of them found once; the top ten carry roughly 10%.

The chain carries TRBV7-4 and TRBJ1-1; D unclear. The sequenced sample was peripheral blood or thyroid tissue (not recorded which). The receptor comes from an adult man with Graves' hyperthyroidism. The CDR3 sequence: CASSANPQNTEAFF. CDR3 coding DNA: TGTGCCAGCAGTGCTAATCCACAGAACACTGAAGCTTTCTTT.